These 21 T cell receptor beta chains share one sample of origin, sequenced in a study of vaccination and CD4 T cells after COVID-19. Oncomine TCR Beta short-read sequencing was applied to DNA from cultured CD4+ T cells. TCRdb redid the calling of the PCR reads with MiXCR, one entry per CDR3 protein. The sample contains approximately 11,000 distinct CDR3 sequences, 44% of which appear only once. Treatment denoted: approximately 11-day PBMC culture with coronavirus spike peptide pools or control peptides (ViraFEST assay). The antigens for these receptors are not known. The specimen sequenced was CD4+ T cells from blood, cultured in vitro. These receptors originate from a human donor who had recovered from COVID-19.

The J gene is TRBJ2-2, the V gene TRBV11-1; 7 bases are shared with TRBD2. The trim removed 6 bases at V and 5 bases at J, leaving 9 bases unmatched. The CDR3 sequence is 15 residues long. Germline CDR1 and CDR2: SGHAT and FQDESV (reference sequence). CDR3 sequence (DNA): TGTGCCAGCAGAAAGTCGGCGGGAGTGACCGGGGAGCTGTTTTTT. Translated: CASRKSAGVTGELFF.

This chain links TRBV19 with TRBJ2-1; 12 bases are shared with TRBD2. The CDR3 sequence is 17 residues long. The ends lost 6 bases at V and 3 bases at J; junction bases unmatched: 9. CDR1 is LNHDA, CDR2 SQIVND, per germline (reference sequence). The DNA of the CDR3 is TGTGCCAGTAGGGCAGGACTAGCGGGGCCCCTCTACAATGAGCAGTTCTTC. Its protein product is CASRAGLAGPLYNEQFF. Looking up the rest from reference TRBV19 and TRBJ2-1 gives the full variable domain: DGGITQSPKYLFRKEGQNVTLSCEQNLNHDAMYWYRQDPGQGLRLIYYSQIVNDFQKGDIAEGYSVSREKKESFPLTVTSAQKNPTAFYLCASRAGLAGPLYNEQFFGPGTRLTVL.

This clonotype has more than one count but fewer than ten. This chain links TRBV20-1 with TRBJ1-1, with a tentative D call TRBD1 (5 bases). Germline V CDR1 and CDR2: DFQATT, SNEGSKA (reference sequence). V lost 6 bases to trimming and J lost 0 bases, with 11 bases between them. The CDR3 runs 13 residues. Here the CDR3 DNA reads TGCAGTGCCGTGGGGGGGGTGAACACTGAAGCTTTCTTT. It specifies CSAVGGVNTEAFF.

The chain has TRBV6-1 and TRBJ2-6; D perhaps matches TRBD1 (6 bases). Trimming took 6 bases from V and 4 from J, leaving 13 bases between them. Germline V gene sequence: CDR1 MNHNS, CDR2 SASEGT. The CDR3 contains 15 residues. The CDR3: CASRSTGTGANVLTF. The CDR3 nucleotides read TGTGCCAGCAGGTCTACAGGGACAGGGGCCAACGTCCTGACTTTC.

Sample share makes this clonotype large. The chain is built from TRBV11-2 and TRBJ1-2; D gene uncertain. There are 14 residues in the CDR3. Trimming took off 5 bases at V and 5 bases at J, with 15 bases between the two ends. CDR1 SGHAT and CDR2 FQNNGV come from the germline V gene. This CDR3 is CASSPSGRVYGYTF. The DNA for the CDR3 is TGTGCCAGCAGCCCTAGCGGACGGGTATATGGCTACACCTTC.

The V call is TRBV6-2 or TRBV6-3, the J call TRBJ1-2; 12 bases agree with TRBD1. This CDR3 has 15 amino acids. Germline assignment: CDR1 MNHEY and CDR2 SVGEGT. V was clipped by 2 bases and J by 6 bases; unmatched bases: 4. In DNA, the CDR3 is TGTGCCAGCAGTTACCCGGGACAGGGGGCAAATGGCTACACCTTC. Encoded protein: CASSYPGQGANGYTF.

CDR3 DNA sequence: TGCGCCAGCAGCTCTCTAGCGGGGTATGGATCGGGTAATGAGCAGTTCTTC. As protein: CASSSLAGYGSGNEQFF. The rearrangement joins TRBV5-1 to TRBJ2-1; 9 bases are shared with TRBD2. Trimming cost V 3 bases and J 7 bases; bases outside gene matches: 14. Per germline, CDR1 SGHRS and CDR2 YFSETQ. The CDR3 is made up of 17 amino acids.

This chain links TRBV27 with TRBJ1-2, with a weak D call TRBD1 (6 bases). This CDR3 comprises 13 residues. Germline V gene data show CDR1 as MNHEY and CDR2 as SMNVEV (reference sequence). Trimming left V 5 bases short and J 7 bases short, with 14 bases between. Written as DNA, the CDR3 is TGTGCCAGCAGTGTAAGGGGGGTTGGTGGCTACACCTTC. This translates into CASSVRGVGGYTF.

CDR3: CASSATDIRGGSPLHF. CDR3 DNA: TGTGCCAGCAGCGCCACAGATATACGGGGGGGATCACCCCTCCACTTT. The V and J genes are TRBV7-6 and TRBJ1-6; tentatively, D is TRBD1 (5 bases). The CDR3 loop spans 16 amino acids. V was shortened by 5 bases and J by 10 bases, with 21 bases between the two germline ends. Germline loops: CDR1 SGHVS, CDR2 FNYEAQ.

The chain couples TRBV7-2 to TRBJ1-3; TRBD1 aligns across 7 bases. Germline CDR1 is SGHTA and CDR2 is FQGNSA. This CDR3 comprises 16 residues. V shed 4 bases and J 0 bases; nucleotides not matched to a gene: 6. Written as DNA, the CDR3 is TGTGCCAGCAGCTATAGACAGGGCAACTCTGGAAACACCATATATTTT. Amino acids: CASSYRQGNSGNTIYF. Looking up the rest from reference TRBV7-2 and TRBJ1-3 gives the full variable domain: GAGVSQSPSNKVTEKGKDVELRCDPISGHTALYWYRQSLGQGLEFLIYFQGNSAPDKSGLPSDRFSAERTGGSVSTLTIQRTQQEDSAVYLCASSYRQGNSGNTIYFGEGSWLTVV.

The V gene is TRBV21-1, the J gene TRBJ2-5; TRBD1 was called by the table and not checked on the DNA. TRBV21-1 is assigned pseudogene status. CDR3 length: 14 amino acids. The CDR3 DNA is TGTGCCAGCAGCTCCCGGGCGCGAGAAGAGACCCAGTACTTC. This translates into CASSSRAREETQYF.

For the CDR3, the DNA is TGTGCCAGCAGCCAACGGACAGGGTCCAATGAGCAGTTCTTC. Translating gives CASSQRTGSNEQFF. V gene TRBV7-8 combines with J gene TRBJ2-1; TRBD1 aligns across 8 bases. The V gene's germline CDR1 is SGHVS and CDR2 FQNEAQ. The V gene end was trimmed by 5 bases and the J gene end by 6 bases; junction bases not matched to a gene: 6. The CDR3 contains 14 residues.

This chain joins TRBV12-3 or TRBV12-4 and TRBJ1-5, with 7 bases fitting TRBD1. The CDR3 loop spans 16 amino acids. J gave up 4 bases and V 3 bases, and 9 bases lay outside the gene matches. CDR3 DNA: TGTGCCAGCAGTTTTAGGCAGGGGGGCGCGAATCAGCCCCAGCATTTT. It is translated as CASSFRQGGANQPQHF.

V is TRBV5-1 and J is TRBJ1-1, with D uncertain. The CDR3 runs 14 residues. Between the trimmed V and J ends, which lost 0 bases and 6 bases, there was a span of 12 bases. Germline V gene data show CDR1 as SGHRS and CDR2 as YFSETQ. Written as DNA, the CDR3 is TGCGCCAGCAGCTTGGAGGTTAATGCGGCTGAAGCTTTCTTT. Amino acids: CASSLEVNAAEAFF.

The chain uses TRBV30 and TRBJ1-5; D not resolved. The length of the CDR3 is 16 residues. V was pared by 0 bases and J by 0 bases, with 12 bases between. The V gene's germline CDR1 is GTSNPN and CDR2 SVGIG (reference sequence). As DNA, the CDR3 is TGTGCCTGGAGTGTCAGTATGCCTTATAGCAATCAGCCCCAGCATTTT. It translates to CAWSVSMPYSNQPQHF. Looking up the rest from reference TRBV30 and TRBJ1-5 gives the full variable domain: SQTIHQWPATLVQPVGSPLSLECTVEGTSNPNLYWYRQAAGRGLQLLFYSVGIGQISSEVPQNLSASRPQDRQFILSSKKLLLSDSGFYLCAWSVSMPYSNQPQHFGDGTRLSIL.

This sequence joins TRBV5-5 and TRBJ1-6; D remains unclear. The CDR3 spans 14 residues. Looked up from germline, CDR1 is SGHKS and CDR2 is YYEKEE (reference sequence). V was shortened by 6 bases and J by 7 bases, with 14 bases between the two germline ends. CDR3: CASTQRTGNSPLHF. The CDR3 DNA reads as TGTGCCAGCACCCAACGGACCGGAAATTCACCCCTCCACTTT.

The chain has TRBV9 and TRBJ2-2, with D maybe TRBD2 (5 bases). The germline V gene has CDR1 SGDLS and CDR2 YYNGEE. V lost 0 bases, J lost 3 bases, and 9 bases lay in between. The CDR3 is 15 amino acids. The CDR3 here is CASSVGPGDTGELFF. DNA for the CDR3: TGTGCCAGCAGCGTAGGCCCCGGGGACACCGGGGAGCTGTTTTTT.

The rearrangement links TRBV27 to TRBJ2-6; D remains unclear. The CDR3 sequence is 13 residues long. CDR1 MNHEY and CDR2 SMNVEV come from the germline V gene (reference sequence). V was shortened by 6 bases and J by 5 bases, with 8 bases between the two germline ends. The CDR3 sequence: CASRERRANVLTF. The CDR3 region has the DNA TGTGCCAGCAGGGAACGTAGGGCCAACGTCCTGACTTTC.

The chain carries TRBV6-2 or TRBV6-3 and TRBJ1-6, with 9 bases fitting TRBD1. The CDR3 loop spans 14 amino acids. Germline V lookup: CDR1 MNHEY, CDR2 SVGEGT. V shed 6 bases, J shed 7 bases, and the junction held 4 bases outside the gene matches. CDR3 amino acids: CASSWTGDNSPLHF. As DNA, the CDR3 is TGTGCCAGCAGCTGGACAGGGGACAATTCACCCCTCCACTTT.

This clonotype was recorded only once. The chain is built from TRBV6-1 and TRBJ2-5; 7 bases map to TRBD2. The germline V gene encodes CDR1 MNHNS and CDR2 SASEGT. Unmatched junction bases numbered 1, after V lost 2 bases and J lost 1 base. The CDR3 spans 14 residues. For the CDR3, the DNA is TGTGCCAGCAGTGAACAGCGGGGCCAAGAGACCCAGTACTTC. Translation: CASSEQRGQETQYF.

V and J are TRBV11-1 and TRBJ1-2; 7 nucleotides match TRBD1. J gave up 6 bases and V 5 bases, and 9 bases lay outside the gene matches. The CDR3 runs to 14 residues. CDR1 and CDR2 (germline): SGHAT, FQDESV (reference sequence). The chain's CDR3 is CASSPWTGQDGYTF. In DNA form, the CDR3 reads TGTGCCAGCAGCCCATGGACAGGACAGGATGGCTACACCTTC.